This is a list of T cell receptor beta chains from one sample in a study of blood T cells in healthy people across ages. From the 5' RACE reads, TCRdb called clonotypes with MiXCR, one entry per CDR3 protein. The table has about 640,000 distinct CDR3 sequences, around 54% seen once; the top ten hold roughly 34%. The specimen was blood. The receptors originated from a man aged 55 to 69 in good health. Each CDR3 is given with its conserved first and last residue. The D gene is left open where the match is weak. The size field is filled for only some rows; it gives once, few, many or a size class.

d_call: .
clone_size: few
v_call: TRBV5-1
j_call: TRBJ2-3
cdr3_aa: CASSLKSSTDTQYF
cdr3_nt: TGCGCCAGCAGCTTGAAGAGCTCCACAGATACGCAGTATTTT

d_call: .
clone_size: .
v_call: TRBV7-2
j_call: TRBJ2-3
cdr3_aa: CASSLGSGLDTQYF
cdr3_nt: TGTGCCAGCAGCTTAGGATCGGGACTCGATACGCAGTATTTT

d_call: .
clone_size: .
v_call: TRBV2
j_call: TRBJ2-5
cdr3_aa: CASTGGALGTQYF
cdr3_nt: TGTGCCAGCACCGGAGGAGCCCTCGGGACCCAGTACTTC

d_call: TRBD2
clone_size: .
v_call: TRBV5-1
j_call: TRBJ2-1
cdr3_aa: CASSLWAGLANNEQFF
cdr3_nt: TGCGCCAGCAGCTTGTGGGCTGGACTAGCGAACAATGAGCAGTTCTTC

d_call: .
clone_size: .
v_call: TRBV6-1
j_call: TRBJ2-1
cdr3_aa: CASISWIASYNEQFF
cdr3_nt: TGTGCCAGCATATCATGGATTGCGTCCTACAATGAGCAGTTCTTC

d_call: .
clone_size: few
v_call: TRBV20-1
j_call: TRBJ2-1
cdr3_aa: CSVSRGNEQFF
cdr3_nt: TGCAGTGTCAGTAGGGGAAATGAGCAGTTCTTC

d_call: .
clone_size: few
v_call: TRBV5-6
j_call: TRBJ1-2
cdr3_aa: CASSFGERGYTF
cdr3_nt: TGTGCCAGCAGCTTCGGGGAGCGTGGCTACACCTTC

d_call: .
clone_size: few
v_call: TRBV29-1
j_call: TRBJ2-5
cdr3_aa: CSAGLSSYNEQYF
cdr3_nt: TGCAGTGCGGGGCTTAGCTCCTACAATGAGCAGTACTTC

d_call: TRBD1
clone_size: .
v_call: TRBV20-1
j_call: TRBJ1-6
cdr3_aa: CSAPDRVRPNSPLHF
cdr3_nt: TGCAGTGCGCCGGACAGGGTGAGGCCTAATTCACCCCTCCACTTT

d_call: .
clone_size: .
v_call: TRBV5-1
j_call: TRBJ1-2
cdr3_aa: CASSLEPLHREAVYGYTF
cdr3_nt: TGCGCCAGCAGCTTGGAACCCTTGCACAGGGAGGCGGTCTATGGCTACACCTTC

d_call: .
clone_size: .
v_call: TRBV14
j_call: TRBJ1-1
cdr3_aa: CASSQDPPDAESPTNTEAFF
cdr3_nt: TGTGCCAGCAGCCAAGATCCCCCGGACGCGGAATCCCCCACTAACACTGAAGCTTTCTTT

d_call: TRBD2
clone_size: .
v_call: TRBV2
j_call: TRBJ2-5
cdr3_aa: CASSAISGGETQYF
cdr3_nt: TGTGCCAGCAGTGCGATTAGCGGGGGAGAGACCCAGTACTTC

d_call: .
clone_size: few
v_call: TRBV29-1
j_call: TRBJ2-3
cdr3_aa: CSVELSGHTQYF
cdr3_nt: TGCAGCGTTGAACTGTCCGGTCATACGCAGTATTTT

d_call: TRBD1
clone_size: .
v_call: TRBV5-1
j_call: TRBJ1-1
cdr3_aa: CASSLQWGQGGAEAFF
cdr3_nt: TGCGCCAGCAGCTTGCAATGGGGACAGGGGGGCGCTGAAGCTTTCTTT

d_call: .
clone_size: .
v_call: TRBV11-2
j_call: TRBJ2-4
cdr3_aa: CASSLVLPALAKNIQYF
cdr3_nt: TGTGCCAGCAGCTTAGTCCTTCCAGCCCTAGCCAAAAACATTCAGTACTTC

d_call: .
clone_size: .
v_call: TRBV6-1
j_call: TRBJ1-2
cdr3_aa: CASSEMGEANYGYTF
cdr3_nt: TGTGCCAGCAGTGAAATGGGGGAAGCTAACTATGGCTACACCTTC

d_call: .
clone_size: few
v_call: TRBV20-1
j_call: TRBJ1-2
cdr3_aa: CSARPFTGYGYTF
cdr3_nt: TGCAGTGCTAGACCCTTCACGGGCTATGGCTACACCTTC

d_call: .
clone_size: .
v_call: TRBV4-1
j_call: TRBJ2-7
cdr3_aa: CASSQVEGASYEQYF
cdr3_nt: TGCGCCAGCAGCCAAGTGGAAGGGGCTAGCTACGAGCAGTACTTC

d_call: .
clone_size: .
v_call: TRBV10-3
j_call: TRBJ2-1
cdr3_aa: CAITSPNFNEQFF
cdr3_nt: TGTGCCATCACCTCACCGAACTTTAATGAGCAGTTCTTC

d_call: .
clone_size: .
v_call: TRBV6-6
j_call: TRBJ2-7
cdr3_aa: CASSPDYYEQYF
cdr3_nt: TGTGCCAGCAGTCCTGATTACTACGAGCAGTACTTC

d_call: TRBD2
clone_size: .
v_call: TRBV7-2
j_call: TRBJ2-5
cdr3_aa: CASSSSRTSQETQYF
cdr3_nt: TGTGCCAGCAGCTCCTCCCGGACTAGTCAAGAGACCCAGTACTTC

d_call: TRBD1
clone_size: .
v_call: TRBV5-1
j_call: TRBJ1-2
cdr3_aa: CASTPTGGQAGYGYTF
cdr3_nt: TGCGCCAGCACCCCGACAGGGGGCCAGGCGGGCTATGGCTACACCTTC

d_call: .
clone_size: .
v_call: TRBV20-1
j_call: TRBJ1-2
cdr3_aa: CSARSGDTYGYTF
cdr3_nt: TGCAGTGCTAGATCAGGGGATACCTATGGCTACACCTTC

d_call: TRBD1
clone_size: .
v_call: TRBV29-1
j_call: TRBJ2-1
cdr3_aa: CSGTRTGNEQFF
cdr3_nt: TGCAGCGGCACACGGACAGGGAATGAGCAGTTCTTC

d_call: TRBD1
clone_size: .
v_call: TRBV11-3
j_call: TRBJ2-1
cdr3_aa: CASSRDRYEQFF
cdr3_nt: TGTGCCAGCAGCCGGGACAGGTATGAGCAGTTCTTC

d_call: .
clone_size: .
v_call: TRBV5-4
j_call: TRBJ2-5
cdr3_aa: CASSADRGGEETQYF
cdr3_nt: TGTGCCAGCAGCGCTGATAGGGGGGGAGAAGAGACCCAGTACTTC

d_call: TRBD2
clone_size: once
v_call: TRBV18
j_call: TRBJ2-1
cdr3_aa: CASSPRLAGAPSSEQFF
cdr3_nt: TGTGCCAGCTCACCTCGACTAGCGGGGGCCCCTTCGTCTGAGCAGTTCTTC

d_call: TRBD1
clone_size: .
v_call: TRBV6-2/TRBV6-3
j_call: TRBJ1-2
cdr3_aa: CASSYSQGARGYTF
cdr3_nt: TGTGCCAGCAGTTACTCCCAGGGGGCGCGAGGCTACACCTTC

d_call: .
clone_size: few
v_call: TRBV7-2
j_call: TRBJ1-2
cdr3_aa: CASSTEGGALTNYGYTF
cdr3_nt: TGTGCCAGCAGCACCGAAGGCGGGGCGCTGACTAACTATGGCTACACCTTC

d_call: .
clone_size: few
v_call: TRBV4-2
j_call: TRBJ2-5
cdr3_aa: CASSQASGETQYF
cdr3_nt: TGTGCCAGCAGCCAAGCCAGCGGGGAGACCCAGTACTTC

d_call: .
clone_size: .
v_call: TRBV9
j_call: TRBJ2-5
cdr3_aa: CASSVVGYSQETQYF
cdr3_nt: TGTGCCAGCAGCGTAGTTGGGTACAGCCAAGAGACCCAGTACTTC

d_call: TRBD1
clone_size: many
v_call: TRBV5-8
j_call: TRBJ2-7
cdr3_aa: CASSAGDSSYEQYF
cdr3_nt: TGTGCCAGCAGCGCCGGGGACAGCTCCTACGAGCAGTACTTC

d_call: TRBD2
clone_size: .
v_call: TRBV7-2
j_call: TRBJ2-5
cdr3_aa: CASSLRSISGGAGQETQYF
cdr3_nt: TGTGCCAGCAGCTTAAGAAGCATTAGCGGGGGGGCTGGCCAAGAGACCCAGTACTTC

d_call: .
clone_size: .
v_call: TRBV5-1
j_call: TRBJ2-5
cdr3_aa: CASSLKTVQETQYF
cdr3_nt: TGCGCCAGCAGCTTGAAGACAGTCCAAGAGACCCAGTACTTC

d_call: .
clone_size: .
v_call: TRBV20-1
j_call: TRBJ1-4
cdr3_aa: CSSPGAEKLFF
cdr3_nt: TGCAGTTCGCCGGGGGCTGAAAAACTGTTTTTT

d_call: .
clone_size: .
v_call: TRBV4-1
j_call: TRBJ2-5
cdr3_aa: CASSGRRTETQYF
cdr3_nt: TGCGCCAGCAGCGGACGCCGGACCGAGACCCAGTACTTC

d_call: TRBD1
clone_size: once
v_call: TRBV20-1
j_call: TRBJ1-2
cdr3_aa: CSARDQRTGQGYTF
cdr3_nt: TGCAGTGCTAGAGACCAGAGGACAGGGCAGGGCTACACCTTC

d_call: .
clone_size: once
v_call: TRBV21-1
j_call: TRBJ2-7
cdr3_aa: CAGCHRGQYEQYF
cdr3_nt: TGTGCCGGCTGTCACAGGGGGCAATACGAGCAGTACTTC

d_call: TRBD2
clone_size: .
v_call: TRBV5-1
j_call: TRBJ2-5
cdr3_aa: CASRPGLAGKETQYF
cdr3_nt: TGCGCCAGCCGGCCAGGGCTAGCGGGGAAAGAGACCCAGTACTTC

d_call: .
clone_size: .
v_call: TRBV3-1
j_call: TRBJ1-1
cdr3_aa: CASSQVRAQGNTEAFF
cdr3_nt: TGTGCCAGCAGCCAAGTTAGGGCACAGGGGAACACTGAAGCTTTCTTT

d_call: TRBD2
clone_size: .
v_call: TRBV7-9
j_call: TRBJ2-3
cdr3_aa: CASSLGTSVGADTQYF
cdr3_nt: TGTGCCAGCAGCCTAGGGACTAGCGTGGGCGCAGATACGCAGTATTTT

d_call: TRBD1
clone_size: .
v_call: TRBV20-1
j_call: TRBJ1-1
cdr3_aa: CSAGTVTNTEAFF
cdr3_nt: TGCAGTGCGGGGACAGTGACGAACACTGAAGCTTTCTTT

d_call: .
clone_size: few
v_call: TRBV3-1
j_call: TRBJ2-1
cdr3_aa: CASSHGPMNQFF
cdr3_nt: TGTGCCAGCAGCCACGGGCCGATGAACCAGTTCTTC

d_call: TRBD1
clone_size: few
v_call: TRBV6-6
j_call: TRBJ2-7
cdr3_aa: CASRRGTGGIYEQYF
cdr3_nt: TGTGCCAGCAGAAGAGGGACAGGGGGGATCTACGAGCAGTACTTC